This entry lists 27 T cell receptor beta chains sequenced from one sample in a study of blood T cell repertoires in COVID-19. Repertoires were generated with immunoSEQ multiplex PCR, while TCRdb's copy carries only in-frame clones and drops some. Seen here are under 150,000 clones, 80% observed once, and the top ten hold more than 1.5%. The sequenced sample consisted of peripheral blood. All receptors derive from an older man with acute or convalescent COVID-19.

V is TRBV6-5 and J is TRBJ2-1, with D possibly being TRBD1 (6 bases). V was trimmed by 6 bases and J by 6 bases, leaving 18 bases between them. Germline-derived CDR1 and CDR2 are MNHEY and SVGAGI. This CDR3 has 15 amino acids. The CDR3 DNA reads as TGTGCCAGCAGCCCGGACAGTTTTGTCTTCAATGAGCAGTTCTTC. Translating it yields CASSPDSFVFNEQFF.

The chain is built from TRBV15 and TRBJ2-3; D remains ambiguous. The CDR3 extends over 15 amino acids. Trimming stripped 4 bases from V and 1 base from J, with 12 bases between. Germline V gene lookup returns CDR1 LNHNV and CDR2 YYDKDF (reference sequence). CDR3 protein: CATSKRSTGTDTQYF. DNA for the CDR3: TGTGCCACCAGCAAACGATCTACTGGCACAGATACGCAGTATTTT.

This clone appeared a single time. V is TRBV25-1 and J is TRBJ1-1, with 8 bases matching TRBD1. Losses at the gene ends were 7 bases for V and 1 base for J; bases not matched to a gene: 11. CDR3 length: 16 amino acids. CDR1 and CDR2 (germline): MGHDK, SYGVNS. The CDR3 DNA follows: TGTGCCAGCACCGGGAGGCAGGGGGCTAGGAACACTGAAGCTTTCTTT. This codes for CASTGRQGARNTEAFF. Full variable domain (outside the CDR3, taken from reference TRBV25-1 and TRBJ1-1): EADIYQTPRYLVIGTGKKITLECSQTMGHDKMYWYQQDPGMELHLIHYSYGVNSTEKGDLSSESTVSRIRTEHFPLTLESARPSHTSQYLCASTGRQGARNTEAFFGQGTRLTVV.

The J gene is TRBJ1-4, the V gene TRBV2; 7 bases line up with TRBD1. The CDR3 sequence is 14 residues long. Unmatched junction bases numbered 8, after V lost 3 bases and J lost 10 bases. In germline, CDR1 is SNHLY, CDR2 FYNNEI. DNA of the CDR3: TGTGCCAGCAGTGAGGGCAGGGGGTCAGTAAAACTGTTTTTT. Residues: CASSEGRGSVKLFF.

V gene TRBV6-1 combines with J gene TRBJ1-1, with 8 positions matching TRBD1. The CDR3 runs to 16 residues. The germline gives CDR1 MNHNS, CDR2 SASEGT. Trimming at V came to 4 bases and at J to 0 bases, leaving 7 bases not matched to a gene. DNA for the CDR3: TGTGCCAGCAGTGGACAGGGGCTCCCTATGAACACTGAAGCTTTCTTT. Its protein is CASSGQGLPMNTEAFF.

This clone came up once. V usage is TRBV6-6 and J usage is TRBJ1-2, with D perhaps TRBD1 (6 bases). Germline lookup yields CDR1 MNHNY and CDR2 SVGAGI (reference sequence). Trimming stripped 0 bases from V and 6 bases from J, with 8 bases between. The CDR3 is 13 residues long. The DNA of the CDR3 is TGTGCCAGCAGTTACTCGGGACAAAATGGCTACACCTTC. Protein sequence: CASSYSGQNGYTF.

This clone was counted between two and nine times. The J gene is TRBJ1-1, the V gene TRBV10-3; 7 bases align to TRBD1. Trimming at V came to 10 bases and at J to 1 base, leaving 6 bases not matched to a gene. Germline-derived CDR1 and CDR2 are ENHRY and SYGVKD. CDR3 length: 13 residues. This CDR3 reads CATGTVKNTEAFF. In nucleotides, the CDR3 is TGTGCCACCGGGACAGTAAAGAACACTGAAGCTTTCTTT.

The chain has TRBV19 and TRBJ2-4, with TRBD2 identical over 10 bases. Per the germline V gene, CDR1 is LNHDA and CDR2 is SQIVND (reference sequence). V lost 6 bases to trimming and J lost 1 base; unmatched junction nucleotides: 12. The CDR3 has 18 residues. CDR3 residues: CASSLAGVLSEAKNIQYF. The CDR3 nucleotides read TGTGCCAGTAGCCTAGCGGGGGTTCTTTCAGAGGCCAAAAACATTCAGTACTTC.

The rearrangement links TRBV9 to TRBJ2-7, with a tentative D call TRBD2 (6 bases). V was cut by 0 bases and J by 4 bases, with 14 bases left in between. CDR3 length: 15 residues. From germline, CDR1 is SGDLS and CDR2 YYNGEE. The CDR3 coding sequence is TGTGCCAGCAGCGTAGGAGGAGGGGATTGGTACGAGCAGTACTTC. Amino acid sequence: CASSVGGGDWYEQYF.

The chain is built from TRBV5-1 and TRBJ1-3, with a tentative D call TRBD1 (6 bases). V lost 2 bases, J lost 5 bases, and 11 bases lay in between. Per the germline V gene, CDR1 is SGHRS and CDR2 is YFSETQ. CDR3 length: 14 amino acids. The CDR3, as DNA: TGCGCCAGCAGCTTAACGGACAGTAGAAACACCATATATTTT. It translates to CASSLTDSRNTIYF.

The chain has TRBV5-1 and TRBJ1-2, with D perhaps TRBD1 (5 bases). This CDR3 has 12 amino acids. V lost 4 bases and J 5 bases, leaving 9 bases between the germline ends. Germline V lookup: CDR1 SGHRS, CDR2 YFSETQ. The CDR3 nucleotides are TGCGCCAGCAGCCGGGGGAGGTATGGCTACACCTTC. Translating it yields CASSRGRYGYTF.

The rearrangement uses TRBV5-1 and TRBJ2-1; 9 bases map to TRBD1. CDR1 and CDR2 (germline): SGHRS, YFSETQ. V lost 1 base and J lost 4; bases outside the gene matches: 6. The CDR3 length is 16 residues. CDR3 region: CASSLFGTGKYNEQFF. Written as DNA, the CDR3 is TGCGCCAGCAGCTTGTTCGGGACAGGGAAATACAATGAGCAGTTCTTC.

The CDR3 DNA reads as TGTGCCAGCAGCCAAGTATCTAGCGGGCAAGAGACCCAGTACTTC. Translation gives CASSQVSSGQETQYF. The V gene is TRBV14, the J gene TRBJ2-5; 8 nucleotides align to TRBD2. The trim removed 1 base at V and 2 bases at J, leaving 3 bases unmatched. The germline CDR1 and CDR2 sequences are SGHDN and FVKESK. The length of the CDR3 is 15 residues.

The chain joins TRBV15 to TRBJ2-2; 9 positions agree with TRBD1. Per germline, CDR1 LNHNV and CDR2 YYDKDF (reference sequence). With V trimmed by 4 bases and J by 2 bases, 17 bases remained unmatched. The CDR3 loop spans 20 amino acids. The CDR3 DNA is TGTGCCACCAGCATCCCCCTACACCTACAGGGGGCTCTAAACACCGGGGAGCTGTTTTTT. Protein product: CATSIPLHLQGALNTGELFF. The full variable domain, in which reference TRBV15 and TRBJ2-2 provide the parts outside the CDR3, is DAMVIQNPRYQVTQFGKPVTLSCSQTLNHNVMYWYQQKSSQAPKLLFHYYDKDFNNEADTPDNFQSRRPNTSFCFLDIRSPGLGDTAMYLCATSIPLHLQGALNTGELFFGEGSRLTVL.

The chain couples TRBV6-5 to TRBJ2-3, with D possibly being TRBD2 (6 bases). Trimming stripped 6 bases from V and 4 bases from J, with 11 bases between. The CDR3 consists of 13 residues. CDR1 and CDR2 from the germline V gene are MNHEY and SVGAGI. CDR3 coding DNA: TGTGCCAGCAGGGAGGGTCATCCAGATACGCAGTATTTT. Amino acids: CASREGHPDTQYF.

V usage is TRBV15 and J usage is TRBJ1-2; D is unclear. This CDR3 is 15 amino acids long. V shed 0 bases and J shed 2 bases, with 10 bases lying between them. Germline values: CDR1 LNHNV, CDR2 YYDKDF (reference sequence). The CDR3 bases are TGTGCCACCAGCAGAGATAATCCGGGAAACTATGGCTACACCTTC. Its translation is CATSRDNPGNYGYTF.

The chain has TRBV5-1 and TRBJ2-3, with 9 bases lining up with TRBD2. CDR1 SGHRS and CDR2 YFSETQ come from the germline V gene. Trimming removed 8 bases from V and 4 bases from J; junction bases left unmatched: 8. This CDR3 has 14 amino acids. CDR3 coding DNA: TGCGCCAGTGCCCTAGCGGGGAGGGCAGATACGCAGTATTTT. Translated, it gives CASALAGRADTQYF.

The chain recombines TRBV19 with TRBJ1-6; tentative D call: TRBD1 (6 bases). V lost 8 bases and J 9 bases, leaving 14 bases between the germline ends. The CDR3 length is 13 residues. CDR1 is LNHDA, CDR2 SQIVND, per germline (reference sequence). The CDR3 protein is CASSQGWGSPLHF. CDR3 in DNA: TGTGCCAGTTCACAGGGTTGGGGTTCACCCCTCCACTTT.

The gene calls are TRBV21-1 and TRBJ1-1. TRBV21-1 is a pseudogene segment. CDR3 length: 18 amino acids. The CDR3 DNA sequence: TGTGCCAGCAGCAAAGGAACCGTTTGCCGTGCGAAGAACACTGAAGCTTTCTTT. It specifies CASSKGTVCRAKNTEAFF.

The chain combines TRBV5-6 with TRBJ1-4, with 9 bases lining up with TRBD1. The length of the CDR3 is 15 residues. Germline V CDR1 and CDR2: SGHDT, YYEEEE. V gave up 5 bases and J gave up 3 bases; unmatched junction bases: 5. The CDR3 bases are TGTGCCAGCAGGCCGACAGGGGGGCCTAATGAAAAACTGTTTTTT. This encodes CASRPTGGPNEKLFF.

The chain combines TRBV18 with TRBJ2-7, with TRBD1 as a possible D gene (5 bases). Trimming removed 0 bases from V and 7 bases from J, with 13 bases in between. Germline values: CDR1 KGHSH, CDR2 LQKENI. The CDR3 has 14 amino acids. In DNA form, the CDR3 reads TGTGCCAGCTCACCACCGCAGGGTCCGAGGGAGCAGTACTTC. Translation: CASSPPQGPREQYF. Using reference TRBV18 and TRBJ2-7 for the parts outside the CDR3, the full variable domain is NAGVMQNPRHLVRRRGQEARLRCSPMKGHSHVYWYRQLPEEGLKFMVYLQKENIIDESGMPKERFSAEFPKEGPSILRIQQVVRGDSAAYFCASSPPQGPREQYFGPGTRLTVT.

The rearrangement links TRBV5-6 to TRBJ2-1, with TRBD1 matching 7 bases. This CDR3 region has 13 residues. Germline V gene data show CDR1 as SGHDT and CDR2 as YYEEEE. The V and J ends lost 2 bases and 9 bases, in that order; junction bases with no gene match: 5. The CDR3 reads CASSFRYRGEQFF. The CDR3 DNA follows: TGTGCCAGCAGCTTTCGTTACAGGGGTGAGCAGTTCTTC.

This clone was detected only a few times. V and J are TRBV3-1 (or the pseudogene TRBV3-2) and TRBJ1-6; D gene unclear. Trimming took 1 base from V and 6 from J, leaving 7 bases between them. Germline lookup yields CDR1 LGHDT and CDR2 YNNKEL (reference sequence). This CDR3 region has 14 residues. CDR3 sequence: CASSQGGGNSPLHF. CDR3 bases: TGTGCCAGCAGCCAAGGCGGAGGTAATTCACCCCTCCACTTT.

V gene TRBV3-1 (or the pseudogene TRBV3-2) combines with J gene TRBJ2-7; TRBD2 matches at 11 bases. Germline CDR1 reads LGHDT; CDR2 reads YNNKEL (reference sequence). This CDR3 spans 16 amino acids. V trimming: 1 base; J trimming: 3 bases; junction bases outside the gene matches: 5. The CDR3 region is CASSQAGTSGIYEQYF. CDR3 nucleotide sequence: TGTGCCAGCAGCCAAGCCGGGACTAGCGGTATCTACGAGCAGTACTTC.

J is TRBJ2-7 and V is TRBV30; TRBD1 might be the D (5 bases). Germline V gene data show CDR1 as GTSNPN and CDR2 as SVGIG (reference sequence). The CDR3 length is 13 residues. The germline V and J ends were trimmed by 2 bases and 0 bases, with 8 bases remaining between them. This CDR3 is CAWSLTVSYEQYF. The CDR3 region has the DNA TGTGCCTGGAGTCTGACAGTCTCCTACGAGCAGTACTTC.

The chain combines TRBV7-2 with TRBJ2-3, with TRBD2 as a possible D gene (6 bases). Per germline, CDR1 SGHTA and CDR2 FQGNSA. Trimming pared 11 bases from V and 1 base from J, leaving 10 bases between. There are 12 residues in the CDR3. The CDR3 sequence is CAQASGTDTQYF. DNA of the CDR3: TGTGCCCAGGCTAGCGGCACAGATACGCAGTATTTT.

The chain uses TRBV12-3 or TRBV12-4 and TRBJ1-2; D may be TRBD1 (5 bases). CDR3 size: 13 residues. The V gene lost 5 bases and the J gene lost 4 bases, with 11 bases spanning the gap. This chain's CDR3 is CASSGASSYGYTF. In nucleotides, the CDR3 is TGTGCCAGCAGTGGGGCCTCCTCCTATGGCTACACCTTC.